This TCR beta chain was recovered during a study of blood T cells in healthy people across ages. With a J-beta primer mix and a sample-barcoded 5' primer, a second PCR ran roughly 7 to 11 cycles. A single record per CDR3 protein comes from TCRdb applying MiXCR to the 5' RACE reads. Of about 1,400,000 distinct CDR3 sequences listed, 55% to 75% are singletons. Every donor gave about 9 milliliters of peripheral blood. Germline CDR1 and CDR2: SGHTA and FQGNSA. Trimming cost V 3 bases and J 7 bases; bases outside gene matches: 7. This CDR3 is 15 amino acids long. The V and J genes are TRBV7-2 and TRBJ2-7; 12 bases map to TRBD2. This TCR came from a man younger than 30 in good health. The sequenced sample was blood. CDR3 loop: CASSLTSGSEWEQYF. The CDR3 DNA sequence: TGTGCCAGCAGCTTGACTAGCGGGAGTGAATGGGAGCAGTACTTC.